This T cell receptor beta chain was identified during a study of cytotoxic CD8 clonotypes in ibrutinib-treated CLL (dated by TCRdb to the early 2020s). Background for the entire study: In this cohort, approximately 14 patients were treatment-naive and ten to eleven were relapsed/refractory, while some 17 had unmutated IGHV. Samples at response were collected after a median of about 11 months of treatment, with a range of about 6 to 36 months. Samples averaged around 280,000 productive templates and tens of thousands of productive rearrangements. Of the approximately 86 participants in the trial, roughly 26 had longitudinal samples available. Partial responses were observed in 24 patients and complete responses in 2; after a median follow-up of around 68 months, remission was maintained in some 14 patients and progression was observed in 12. Cryopreserved peripheral blood mononuclear cells were obtained prior to treatment, at the time of response, and at either disease progression or sustained remission.

CDR1 and CDR2 are drawn from the germline V gene: SNHLY, FYNNEI. V is shortened by 3 bases, J by 2 bases, and the region joining them spans 8 bases. Inclusive of the bounding cysteine and phenylalanine, the CDR3 is 13 residues long. The DNA shown is the 39-base CDR3, in frame from base 1. Each clonotype received, on average, about 10x coverage in deep resolution sequencing performed on a MiSeq, where the target depth lay between 1 in 1 million and 1 in 200,000 T cells. The immunoSEQ hsTCRB Kit was used to generate TCR beta libraries. On the authors' methods: Data were analyzed with ImmunoSEQ Data Assistant and ImmunoSEQ Analyzer, with V, D and J genes assigned per IMGT definitions. Clonality, which ranges from 0 to 1, was calculated by subtracting the normalized Shannon entropy of productive rearrangement frequencies from one. Only overrepresented clonotypes making up at least 0.05% of the repertoire of each patient were included in the public clonotype analysis. Some 13 repertoires from age-matched healthy donors, obtained from immuneACCESS, served as clonality controls. Sourced from immuneACCESS, this table was stored by TCRdb with only in-frame sequences that have V and J called. A share of the clones is absent; for the studies checked, an unresolved V gene accounts for under half, and the remainder has no known explanation. That table supplies the V and J calls and clone size; D and trimming were determined from the DNA. For this sample there are about 9,000 clones; 60% to 80% appear just once. In total, the top ten clones hold 35% to 45% of the sample.

Remarks on this clone: Its antigen has not been determined. Base qualities are missing; no much larger clone stands one base away.

What the authors observed across the whole study: Clonality rose at ibrutinib response, remained stable during sustained remission, and dropped back toward baseline at progression. Baseline clonality exceeded that of age-matched healthy donors and correlated strongly with circulating CD8+ T-cell counts. Public clonotypes were rare and either shrank or stayed stable during treatment, and the rise in clonality at ibrutinib response reflected expansion of private clonotypes. Sampling times were not matched between sustained-remission and progressing patients, and lymph node repertoires were not studied.

For TCR beta library preparation, approximately 2 micrograms of genomic DNA was extracted from cryopreserved PBMCs. Longitudinal blood samples from CLL patients receiving ibrutinib monotherapy were subjected to high-throughput TCR beta sequencing. The patients took part in an open-label, single-center phase 2 trial of ibrutinib monotherapy. This specimen consisted of PBMCs, obtained before ibrutinib treatment. In this chain, TRBV2 is recombined with TRBJ2-7; D gene: possibly TRBD1, on 5 matching bases. The source is a human donor with chronic lymphocytic leukemia. The CDR3 amino acid sequence is: CASSDRTPYEQYF. The DNA sequence is given as TGTGCCAGCAGTGATCGGACACCCTACGAGCAGTACTTC.